The 14 T cell receptor beta chains in this list originate from one sample, sequenced in a study of cytomegalovirus exposure and HLA in healthy donors. PCR amplification relied on 60 Vbeta primers (plus 13 Jbeta primers). Generated by immunoSEQ multiplex PCR, the TCRdb table keeps only in-frame clones and is missing some. The repertoire consists of 180,000 or so clones, with approximately 83% occurring once and the leading ten covering about 9.3%. The sequencing sample was made of PBMCs. The origin of the receptors is a man between 18 and 29 years old in good health and CMV-seropositive.

This rearrangement joins TRBV6-1 to TRBJ1-6; 7 bases map to TRBD1. The V segment lost 8 bases and the J segment 7 bases; nucleotides outside the gene matches: 11. CDR1 and CDR2 (germline): MNHNS, SASEGT. CDR3 length equals 15 residues. CDR3 sequence reads: CASDRRDSANSPLHF. CDR3 nucleotide sequence: TGTGCCAGCGATAGACGGGACAGTGCCAATTCACCCCTCCACTTT.

This clone appeared a single time. The J gene is TRBJ1-6, the V gene TRBV12-5; D gene ambiguous. V shed 1 base and J shed 9 bases, with 7 bases lying between them. This CDR3 is built from 13 residues. Germline CDR1 and CDR2: LGHNT and FRNRAP. The CDR3 sequence is CASGLARGSPLHF. The CDR3, as DNA: TGTGCTAGTGGTTTGGCACGGGGTTCACCCCTCCACTTT.

The rearrangement links TRBV19 to TRBJ2-5; perhaps TRBD2 as D (6 bases). The CDR3 runs to 14 residues. Germline V gene data show CDR1 as LNHDA and CDR2 as SQIVND (reference sequence). Trimming stripped 5 bases from V and 3 bases from J, with 13 bases between. CDR3 bases: TGTGCCAGTAGTTTAAGGAGGACTAAAGAGACCCAGTACTTC. Its protein is CASSLRRTKETQYF.

CDR3 region: CASSRGQGAGEAFF. The CDR3 DNA sequence: TGCGCCAGCAGCCGTGGACAGGGGGCTGGTGAAGCTTTCTTT. V and J are TRBV4-1 and TRBJ1-1; 11 bases are a match to TRBD1. Germline lookup yields CDR1 MGHRA and CDR2 YSYEKL. The CDR3 runs to 14 residues. The J segment lost 7 bases and the V segment lost 4 bases, leaving 5 bases of the junction unmatched.

This rearrangement joins TRBV5-1 to TRBJ2-7, with TRBD1 identical over 8 bases. The CDR3 sequence is 13 residues long. The V gene end was trimmed by 9 bases and the J gene end by 0 bases; junction bases not matched to a gene: 5. In germline, CDR1 is SGHRS, CDR2 YFSETQ. CDR3 coding DNA: TGCGCCAACCAGGGGGCTAGCTCCTACGAGCAGTACTTC. Translated: CANQGASSYEQYF.

This CDR3 is CASSLTTGTGFFSNQPQHF. The DNA for the CDR3 is TGTGCCAGCAGTTTAACAACCGGGACAGGGTTTTTCAGCAATCAGCCCCAGCATTTT. The J gene is TRBJ1-5, the V gene TRBV27, with TRBD1 matching 9 bases. V lost 2 bases, J lost 1 base, and 12 bases stayed unmatched. Looked up from germline, CDR1 is MNHEY and CDR2 is SMNVEV (reference sequence). This CDR3 region has 19 residues.

This clone was seen a few times. This chain uses TRBV7-8 with TRBJ2-5; D might be TRBD2 (5 bases). The end of the DNA is better explained by TRBJ2-7, so the J call may be wrong. Germline assignment: CDR1 SGHVS and CDR2 FQNEAQ. There are 12 residues in the CDR3. CDR3 loop: CASGELVYEQYF. The CDR3 DNA sequence: TGTGCCAGCGGGGAGTTAGTCTACGAGCAGTACTTC.

The V gene is TRBV6-5, the J gene TRBJ1-2; D perhaps matches TRBD1 (6 bases). The CDR3 spans 14 residues. CDR1 is MNHEY and CDR2 is SVGAGI in the germline V gene. Deletions cut 5 bases from V and 8 bases from J, with 18 bases between. The CDR3 is CASSGSGRGEGYTF. The CDR3 region has the DNA TGTGCCAGCAGTGGGTCCGGCAGGGGAGAAGGCTACACCTTC.

This chain uses TRBV9 with TRBJ1-1; D might be TRBD1 (6 bases). Trimming pared 0 bases from V and 1 base from J, leaving 13 bases between. CDR1 SGDLS and CDR2 YYNGEE come from the germline V gene. The CDR3 runs 16 residues. The CDR3 protein is CASSVEGVAKNTEAFF. CDR3 bases: TGTGCCAGCAGCGTAGAGGGGGTGGCGAAGAACACTGAAGCTTTCTTT.

In this sample, this clone turned up once. The chain couples TRBV18 to TRBJ1-1; 9 nucleotides match TRBD1. V lost 6 bases and J lost 0; bases outside the gene matches: 14. The germline V gene encodes CDR1 KGHSH and CDR2 LQKENI. The CDR3 contains 18 residues. CDR3 bases: TGTGCCAGCTCTATACAGGGACAGGGACCTATCTTGAACACTGAAGCTTTCTTT. Protein sequence: CASSIQGQGPILNTEAFF.

The rearrangement links TRBV19 to TRBJ1-1, with D perhaps TRBD1 (5 bases). CDR1 and CDR2 from the germline V gene are LNHDA and SQIVND (reference sequence). The CDR3 spans 15 residues. The germline V and J ends were trimmed by 6 bases and 0 bases, with 14 bases remaining between them. As DNA, the CDR3 is TGTGCCAGTAGAGATATCGGACACCTGAACACTGAAGCTTTCTTT. Translating it yields CASRDIGHLNTEAFF.

The chain links TRBV19 to TRBJ1-2, with a tentative D call TRBD1 (6 bases). V lost 6 bases and J 1 base, leaving 21 bases between the germline ends. Germline-derived CDR1 and CDR2 are LNHDA and SQIVND (reference sequence). This CDR3 comprises 17 residues. For the CDR3, the DNA is TGTGCCAGTAGGGTCGGGGGGGCTTCACTAAGTAACTATGGCTACACCTTC. Its translation: CASRVGGASLSNYGYTF.

The V call is TRBV5-8, the J call TRBJ1-1, with no clear D. The ends were cut back, 0 bases at V and 6 bases at J, with 15 bases in the middle. The CDR3 spans 15 residues. Germline lookup yields CDR1 SGHTS and CDR2 YDEGEE. The CDR3 sequence: CASSLGPTLVPEAFF. DNA of the CDR3: TGTGCCAGCAGCTTGGGCCCTACCCTGGTCCCTGAAGCTTTCTTT.

The chain links TRBV5-1 to TRBJ1-2; 8 bases are shared with TRBD1. This CDR3 region has 15 residues. V trimming: 3 bases; J trimming: 1 base; junction bases outside the gene matches: 5. The germline V gene encodes CDR1 SGHRS and CDR2 YFSETQ. CDR3 protein: CASSSGTGFNYGYTF. DNA for the CDR3: TGCGCCAGCAGCTCCGGGACAGGATTTAACTATGGCTACACCTTC. Full variable domain (missing parts from reference TRBV5-1 and TRBJ1-2): KAGVTQTPRYLIKTRGQQVTLSCSPISGHRSVSWYQQTPGQGLQFLFEYFSETQRNKGNFPGRFSGRQFSNSRSEMNVSTLELGDSALYLCASSSGTGFNYGYTFGSGTRLTVV.